Listed below are T cell receptor beta chains from one sample, sequenced in a study of CD8+CD57+ T cells in acquired aplastic anemia. Using its own MiXCR run on the reads, TCRdb lists one record per CDR3 protein. The sample shows roughly 80,000 distinct CDR3 sequences, just over 70% of them seen only once. Sequences were obtained from sorted CD4+, CD8+, or CD8+CD57+ T cells (not recorded which) from PBMCs. The origin of the receptors is a human donor with aplastic anemia. Both conserved end residues are trimmed from each CDR3. Each record gives: V gene, J gene, D gene, CDR3 protein. The D gene is left open where the match is weak.

v_call: TRBV7-3; j_call: TRBJ1-6; d_call: .; cdr3_aa: ASSSSGNSPLH
v_call: TRBV25-1; j_call: TRBJ1-1; d_call: .; cdr3_aa: ASSLPPSVPAF
v_call: TRBV24-1; j_call: TRBJ1-2; d_call: TRBD1; cdr3_aa: ATSDLGTGGGYT
v_call: TRBV20-1; j_call: TRBJ2-5; d_call: TRBD2; cdr3_aa: SASGAGGPRETQY
v_call: TRBV4-2; j_call: TRBJ1-3; d_call: .; cdr3_aa: ASSLGDTGNTIY
v_call: TRBV7-8; j_call: TRBJ2-6; d_call: .; cdr3_aa: ASSSDSLRSGASVLT
v_call: TRBV7-6; j_call: TRBJ2-5; d_call: .; cdr3_aa: ASSPIQETQY
v_call: TRBV7-2; j_call: TRBJ1-6; d_call: .; cdr3_aa: ASSPRTGSPLH
v_call: TRBV29-1; j_call: TRBJ1-5; d_call: .; cdr3_aa: SVDMGSNQPQH
v_call: TRBV10-3; j_call: TRBJ2-1; d_call: .; cdr3_aa: ASGATNEQF
v_call: TRBV7-9; j_call: TRBJ2-6; d_call: .; cdr3_aa: ASRGVSGANVLT
v_call: TRBV4-3; j_call: TRBJ2-5; d_call: TRBD1; cdr3_aa: ASSRDRGWTQY
v_call: TRBV25-1; j_call: TRBJ1-1; d_call: .; cdr3_aa: ASMAGPQAF
v_call: TRBV2; j_call: TRBJ2-7; d_call: .; cdr3_aa: ASSERPIGNEQY
v_call: TRBV2; j_call: TRBJ1-2; d_call: .; cdr3_aa: ASRDTYGYT
v_call: TRBV6-1; j_call: TRBJ2-2; d_call: .; cdr3_aa: ASKRSSANTGELF
v_call: TRBV24-1; j_call: TRBJ2-7; d_call: .; cdr3_aa: ATSLRDTLLYEQY
v_call: TRBV20-1; j_call: TRBJ2-1; d_call: .; cdr3_aa: SASNPGSSYNEQF
v_call: TRBV25-1; j_call: TRBJ2-2; d_call: .; cdr3_aa: ASRTAQVGELV
v_call: TRBV10-3; j_call: TRBJ1-3; d_call: .; cdr3_aa: AISPGVDSGNTIY
v_call: TRBV2; j_call: TRBJ2-7; d_call: .; cdr3_aa: ASRGDWTYEQY
v_call: TRBV7-9; j_call: TRBJ2-3; d_call: .; cdr3_aa: ASSYGLGDTDTQY
v_call: TRBV27; j_call: TRBJ1-6; d_call: .; cdr3_aa: ASTRTARHGSPLH
v_call: TRBV7-9; j_call: TRBJ2-7; d_call: .; cdr3_aa: ASSLSATYEQY
v_call: TRBV2; j_call: TRBJ2-3; d_call: .; cdr3_aa: ASSERADTQY
v_call: TRBV29-1; j_call: TRBJ1-3; d_call: TRBD1; cdr3_aa: SVEGGRTGGNTIY
v_call: TRBV4-1; j_call: TRBJ2-5; d_call: .; cdr3_aa: ASSQEFAGAGETQY
v_call: TRBV20-1; j_call: TRBJ2-5; d_call: TRBD2; cdr3_aa: SARDYVSLERGETQY
v_call: TRBV10-3; j_call: TRBJ2-7; d_call: TRBD2; cdr3_aa: AIASGSSYEQY
v_call: TRBV2; j_call: TRBJ1-5; d_call: TRBD1; cdr3_aa: ASQGGPQPQH
v_call: TRBV5-1; j_call: TRBJ2-7; d_call: TRBD2; cdr3_aa: ASSDTSGGAYEQY
v_call: TRBV7-3; j_call: TRBJ2-1; d_call: TRBD2; cdr3_aa: ASSLKTASGSANEQF
v_call: TRBV10-3; j_call: TRBJ1-1; d_call: .; cdr3_aa: AISEGRGRTEAF
v_call: TRBV2; j_call: TRBJ1-5; d_call: TRBD1; cdr3_aa: ASSEQTGNQPQH
v_call: TRBV29-1; j_call: TRBJ2-1; d_call: .; cdr3_aa: SVVGGGWNEQF
v_call: TRBV7-9; j_call: TRBJ2-7; d_call: .; cdr3_aa: ASSLGVYEQY
v_call: TRBV19; j_call: TRBJ2-7; d_call: .; cdr3_aa: ATRQKSSYEQY
v_call: TRBV10-3; j_call: TRBJ2-5; d_call: .; cdr3_aa: ATHSGVTETQY
v_call: TRBV25-1; j_call: TRBJ1-2; d_call: .; cdr3_aa: ASSESSSAGRGAYT
v_call: TRBV12-3/TRBV12-4; j_call: TRBJ1-2; d_call: .; cdr3_aa: ASTSIDSDYGYT
v_call: TRBV7-9; j_call: TRBJ2-7; d_call: TRBD1; cdr3_aa: ASSPQQGAGEQY
v_call: TRBV2; j_call: TRBJ2-7; d_call: TRBD2; cdr3_aa: ASSGPWSSGGRYEQY
v_call: TRBV13; j_call: TRBJ2-5; d_call: .; cdr3_aa: ASSLRQPQETQY
v_call: TRBV5-1; j_call: TRBJ1-2; d_call: TRBD1; cdr3_aa: ASTSAGTGPTNYGYT
v_call: TRBV19; j_call: TRBJ2-3; d_call: TRBD1; cdr3_aa: ASSWGQPTDTQY
v_call: TRBV6-5; j_call: TRBJ2-1; d_call: TRBD1; cdr3_aa: ASGTGYNEQF
v_call: TRBV7-9; j_call: TRBJ2-5; d_call: .; cdr3_aa: ASSSLAETQY
v_call: TRBV19; j_call: TRBJ1-6; d_call: .; cdr3_aa: ASTDRSSYNSPLH
v_call: TRBV7-8; j_call: TRBJ2-1; d_call: .; cdr3_aa: ASSSTTGDEQF
v_call: TRBV29-1; j_call: TRBJ2-7; d_call: .; cdr3_aa: SVEDLTRASSGQY
v_call: TRBV5-6; j_call: TRBJ2-7; d_call: .; cdr3_aa: ASSPGQDPYEQY
v_call: TRBV7-9; j_call: TRBJ2-5; d_call: TRBD2; cdr3_aa: ASSKTSGGEETQY
v_call: TRBV24-1; j_call: TRBJ2-4; d_call: .; cdr3_aa: ATSNRDLAQGEQY
v_call: TRBV7-6; j_call: TRBJ2-7; d_call: .; cdr3_aa: ASSLASSYEQY
v_call: TRBV10-3; j_call: TRBJ1-1; d_call: .; cdr3_aa: AIGPGKNTEAF
v_call: TRBV19; j_call: TRBJ2-7; d_call: .; cdr3_aa: ASSVRGEQY
v_call: TRBV10-3; j_call: TRBJ2-3; d_call: TRBD2; cdr3_aa: AVTGTSVTDTQY
v_call: TRBV7-8; j_call: TRBJ1-5; d_call: .; cdr3_aa: ASSFDSYSNQPQH
v_call: TRBV5-6; j_call: TRBJ2-7; d_call: .; cdr3_aa: ASSLDRHYEQY
v_call: TRBV7-6; j_call: TRBJ2-5; d_call: TRBD2; cdr3_aa: ASRKLAGAQETQY